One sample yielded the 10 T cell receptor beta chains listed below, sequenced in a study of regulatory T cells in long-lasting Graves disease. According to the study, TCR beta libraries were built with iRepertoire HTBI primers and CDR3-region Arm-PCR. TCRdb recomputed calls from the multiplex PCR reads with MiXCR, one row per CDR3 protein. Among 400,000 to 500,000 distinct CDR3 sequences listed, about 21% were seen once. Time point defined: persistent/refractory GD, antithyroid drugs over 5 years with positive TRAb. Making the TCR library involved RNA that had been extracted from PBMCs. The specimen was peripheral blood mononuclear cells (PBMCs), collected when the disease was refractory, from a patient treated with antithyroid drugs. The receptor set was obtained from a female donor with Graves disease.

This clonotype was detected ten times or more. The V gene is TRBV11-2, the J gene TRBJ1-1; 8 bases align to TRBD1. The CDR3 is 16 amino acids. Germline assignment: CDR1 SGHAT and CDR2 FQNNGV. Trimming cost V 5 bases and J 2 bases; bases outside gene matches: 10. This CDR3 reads CASSRHWDRRNTEAFF. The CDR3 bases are TGTGCCAGCAGCCGTCACTGGGACAGGAGAAACACTGAAGCTTTCTTT.

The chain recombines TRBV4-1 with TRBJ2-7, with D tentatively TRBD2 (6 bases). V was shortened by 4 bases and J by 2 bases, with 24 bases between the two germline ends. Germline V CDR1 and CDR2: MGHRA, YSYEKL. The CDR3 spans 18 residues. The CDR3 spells CASSRGEAGLTSTYEQYF. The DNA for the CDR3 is TGCGCCAGCAGCCGAGGGGAGGCAGGGCTTACCTCCACCTACGAGCAGTACTTC.

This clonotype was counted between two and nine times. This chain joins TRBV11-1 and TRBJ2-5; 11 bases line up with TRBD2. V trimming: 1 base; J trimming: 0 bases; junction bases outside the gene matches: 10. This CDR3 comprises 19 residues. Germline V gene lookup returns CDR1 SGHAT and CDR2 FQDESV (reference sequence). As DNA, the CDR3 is TGTGCCAGCAGCTTAGGAGTGACTAGCGGGATCGGGTACCAAGAGACCCAGTACTTC. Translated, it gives CASSLGVTSGIGYQETQYF.

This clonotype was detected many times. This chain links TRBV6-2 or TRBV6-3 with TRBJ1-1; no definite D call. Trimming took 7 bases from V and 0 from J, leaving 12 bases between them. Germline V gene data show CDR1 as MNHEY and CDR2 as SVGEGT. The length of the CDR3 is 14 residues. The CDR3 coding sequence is TGTGCCAGCAACCCCCAGCGAATGAACACTGAAGCTTTCTTT. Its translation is CASNPQRMNTEAFF.

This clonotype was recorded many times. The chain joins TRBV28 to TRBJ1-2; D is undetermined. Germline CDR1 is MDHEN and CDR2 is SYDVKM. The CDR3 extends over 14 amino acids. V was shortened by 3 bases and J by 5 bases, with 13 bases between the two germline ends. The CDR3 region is CASSFSDALYGYTF. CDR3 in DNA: TGTGCCAGCAGTTTTAGCGACGCACTTTATGGCTACACCTTC.

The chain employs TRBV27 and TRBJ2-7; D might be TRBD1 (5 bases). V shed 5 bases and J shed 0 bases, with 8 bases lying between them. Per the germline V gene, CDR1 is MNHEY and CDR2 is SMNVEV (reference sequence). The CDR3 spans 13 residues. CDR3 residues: CASSIRVSYEQYF. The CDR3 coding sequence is TGTGCCAGCAGTATCAGGGTCTCCTACGAGCAGTACTTC.

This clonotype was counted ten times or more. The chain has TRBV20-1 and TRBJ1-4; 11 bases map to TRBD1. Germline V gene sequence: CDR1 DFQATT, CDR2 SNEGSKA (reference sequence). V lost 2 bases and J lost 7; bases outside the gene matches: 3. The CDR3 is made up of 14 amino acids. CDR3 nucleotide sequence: TGCAGTGCTAGACGGACAGGGGGCATTGAAAAACTGTTTTTT. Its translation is CSARRTGGIEKLFF.

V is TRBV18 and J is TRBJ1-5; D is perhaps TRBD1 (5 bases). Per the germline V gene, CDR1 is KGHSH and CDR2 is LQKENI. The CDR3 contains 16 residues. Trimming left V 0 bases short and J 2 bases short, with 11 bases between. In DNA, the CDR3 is TGTGCCAGCTCACCACCATGGGGGAGAGGCAATCAGCCCCAGCATTTT. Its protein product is CASSPPWGRGNQPQHF.

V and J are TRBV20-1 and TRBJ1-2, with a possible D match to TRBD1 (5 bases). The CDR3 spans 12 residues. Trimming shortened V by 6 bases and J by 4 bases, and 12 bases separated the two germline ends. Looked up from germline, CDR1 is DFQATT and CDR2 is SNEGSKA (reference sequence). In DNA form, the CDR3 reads TGCAGTGCCCGTGGGGGTATCTATGGCTACACCTTC. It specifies CSARGGIYGYTF.

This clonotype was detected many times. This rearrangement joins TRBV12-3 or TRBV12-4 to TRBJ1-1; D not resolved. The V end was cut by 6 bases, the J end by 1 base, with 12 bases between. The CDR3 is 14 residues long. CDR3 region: CASRLLRRNTEAFF. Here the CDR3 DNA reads TGTGCCAGCAGACTACTCCGCAGGAACACTGAAGCTTTCTTT.